The next 14 T cell receptor beta chains were all read from a single sample in a study of blood T cell repertoires in COVID-19. Generated by immunoSEQ multiplex PCR, the TCRdb table keeps only in-frame clones and is missing some. The data contain tens of thousands of clones, approximately 88% of them singletons. Sequencing used peripheral blood. These receptors were taken from a human donor in a cohort sampled during active COVID-19.

V gene TRBV12-3 or TRBV12-4 combines with J gene TRBJ2-7; a possible D gene is TRBD1 (5 bases). The CDR3 runs to 11 residues. V was shortened by 2 bases and J by 7 bases, with 6 bases between the two germline ends. As DNA, the CDR3 is TGTGCCAGCAGTTTACGGACAGAGCAGTACTTC. Encoded protein: CASSLRTEQYF.

The chain has TRBV7-9 and TRBJ1-4; D is unclear. The CDR3 has 18 amino acids. Germline V CDR1 and CDR2: SEHNR, FQNEAQ (reference sequence). V was shortened by 4 bases and J by 0 bases, with 18 bases between the two germline ends. The CDR3 region is CASSSRSAGRATNEKLFF. The CDR3 DNA reads TGTGCCAGCAGCTCCAGATCCGCGGGCCGTGCAACTAATGAAAAACTGTTTTTT.

This chain joins TRBV6-5 and TRBJ2-6; D is possibly TRBD2 (5 bases). V was clipped by 8 bases and J by 1 base, with 12 bases between them. Germline assignment: CDR1 MNHEY and CDR2 SVGAGI. This CDR3 has 15 residues. The DNA of the CDR3 is TGTGCCAGCGCCAAACCGGGGTCTGGGGCCAACGTCCTGACTTTC. Residues: CASAKPGSGANVLTF.

V and J are TRBV6-5 and TRBJ2-7; 7 bases align to TRBD2. Germline loops: CDR1 MNHEY, CDR2 SVGAGI. Trimming took 4 bases from V and 0 from J; bases not matched to a gene: 3. The CDR3 consists of 14 residues. The DNA for the CDR3 is TGTGCCAGCAGTTTGGGGGGGAGCTCCTACGAGCAGTACTTC. This sequence encodes CASSLGGSSYEQYF.

This chain links TRBV19 with TRBJ1-1; 8 bases fit TRBD1. CDR3 length equals 15 residues. Germline CDR1 is LNHDA and CDR2 is SQIVND (reference sequence). With 3 bases clipped from V and 1 base from J, the junction kept 4 bases outside the gene matches. The CDR3 is CASSIRTGSNTEAFF. In DNA, the CDR3 is TGTGCCAGTAGTATCCGGACAGGGTCGAACACTGAAGCTTTCTTT. The full variable domain, completed using reference TRBV19 and TRBJ1-1, is DGGITQSPKYLFRKEGQNVTLSCEQNLNHDAMYWYRQDPGQGLRLIYYSQIVNDFQKGDIAEGYSVSREKKESFPLTVTSAQKNPTAFYLCASSIRTGSNTEAFFGQGTRLTVV.

This rearrangement joins TRBV2 to TRBJ2-2; the D is unclear. Deletions cut 5 bases from V and 8 bases from J, with 6 bases between. Per the germline V gene, CDR1 is SNHLY and CDR2 is FYNNEI. CDR3 length: 11 amino acids. The CDR3 DNA reads as TGTGCCAGCAGTTACTCTGGGGAGCTGTTTTTT. Translating gives CASSYSGELFF. The full variable domain, completed using reference TRBV2 and TRBJ2-2, is EPEVTQTPSHQVTQMGQEVILRCVPISNHLYFYWYRQILGQKVEFLVSFYNNEISEKSEIFDDQFSVERPDGSNFTLKIRSTKLEDSAMYFCASSYSGELFFGEGSRLTVL.

V is TRBV5-1 and J is TRBJ2-7, with D maybe TRBD1 (6 bases). The V gene lost 1 base and the J gene lost 3 bases, with 8 bases spanning the gap. CDR3 size: 13 residues. Germline V lookup: CDR1 SGHRS, CDR2 YFSETQ. The CDR3 spells CASSLTGHYEQYF. CDR3 nucleotides: TGCGCCAGCAGCTTGACAGGGCACTACGAGCAGTACTTC. The complete variable domain, with remaining parts taken from reference TRBV5-1 and TRBJ2-7, reads KAGVTQTPRYLIKTRGQQVTLSCSPISGHRSVSWYQQTPGQGLQFLFEYFSETQRNKGNFPGRFSGRQFSNSRSEMNVSTLELGDSALYLCASSLTGHYEQYFGPGTRLTVT.

The chain has TRBV5-8 and TRBJ1-2; D is undetermined. This CDR3 comprises 15 residues. Germline CDR1 SGHTS, CDR2 YDEGEE. Trimming left V 0 bases short and J 2 bases short, with 11 bases between. DNA of the CDR3: TGTGCCAGCAGCTTGGTGCAGAAAGTCAACTATGGCTACACCTTC. Protein sequence: CASSLVQKVNYGYTF.

This clone turned up a few times. The CDR3 DNA sequence: TGCGCCAGCAGCCAATCGACCTGGACTAGCGACACAGATACGCAGTATTTT. This gives the protein CASSQSTWTSDTDTQYF. The J gene is TRBJ2-3, the V gene TRBV4-1, with 9 bases fitting TRBD2. The germline gives CDR1 MGHRA, CDR2 YSYEKL. The J segment lost 2 bases and the V segment lost 2 bases, leaving 8 bases of the junction unmatched. The CDR3 totals 17 residues.

This CDR3 reads CASSPHSLGANVLTF. The CDR3, as DNA: TGTGCCAGTAGTCCCCACTCCCTTGGGGCCAACGTCCTGACTTTC. This chain joins TRBV19 and TRBJ2-6; no firm D call. The germline V gene has CDR1 LNHDA and CDR2 SQIVND (reference sequence). Trimming pared 5 bases from V and 3 bases from J, leaving 11 bases between. The CDR3 sequence is 15 residues long.

The rearrangement joins TRBV6-7 to TRBJ2-7, with D maybe TRBD2 (6 bases). TRBV6-7 is an ORF for which the function is uncertain. The CDR3 has 14 amino acids. The ends were cut back, 9 bases at V and 2 bases at J, with 17 bases in the middle. As DNA, the CDR3 is TGTGCCAGAAATAACTCGCCTAGCGCCTACGAGCAGTACTTC. Translated, it gives CARNNSPSAYEQYF.

The chain links TRBV3-1 (or the pseudogene TRBV3-2) to TRBJ2-1, with 8 bases fitting TRBD2. Germline trimming cut 5 bases from V and 1 base from J; bases unmatched to any gene: 4. Germline V gene data show CDR1 as LGHDT and CDR2 as YNNKEL (reference sequence). There are 15 residues in the CDR3. This CDR3 reads CASSNSGNSYNEQFF. As DNA, the CDR3 is TGTGCCAGCAGCAATAGCGGGAATTCCTACAATGAGCAGTTCTTC.

The chain has TRBV6-1 and TRBJ1-5; D ambiguous. Looked up from germline, CDR1 is MNHNS and CDR2 is SASEGT. V was pared by 1 base and J by 6 bases, with 10 bases between. This CDR3 is 14 amino acids long. CDR3 region: CASSEGTLPQPQHF. The CDR3 DNA sequence: TGTGCCAGCAGTGAAGGGACTCTACCTCAGCCCCAGCATTTT.

V usage is TRBV6-5 and J usage is TRBJ1-4, with TRBD1 matching 7 bases. Germline-derived CDR1 and CDR2 are MNHEY and SVGAGI. V trimming: 5 bases; J trimming: 8 bases; junction bases outside the gene matches: 8. This CDR3 has 14 amino acids. The CDR3 reads CASSHRGRYEKLFF. CDR3 nucleotide sequence: TGTGCCAGCAGTCACAGGGGAAGGTACGAAAAACTGTTTTTT.